This record covers a single TCR beta chain. What antigen it recognizes has not been identified. Per-base qualities were not stored, and no clone one base away is much larger. This specimen comes from a study of cytomegalovirus exposure and HLA in healthy donors (dated by TCRdb to about 2017). Describing the broader study: According to a later analysis, one platform produced both the roughly 120 validation repertoires and the approximately 670 repertoires of the first cohort. A separate validation cohort of roughly 120 different subjects was used in addition to the 666-subject first cohort. High-throughput TCR immunosequencing, statistical association of individual TCRs with disease status, and machine learning were combined to predict cytomegalovirus infection status. The study aimed to test whether signatures of past pathogen exposure could be identified by cataloging public T cell receptors. The study at large found these results: Cytomegalovirus status was reported to be diagnosed by the classifier with high specificity and sensitivity in both the original and validation cohorts. In vitro tests confirmed that a few of the cytomegalovirus-associated TCR beta chains recognize cytomegalovirus antigens. The validation cohort had no HLA typing available for a later analysis, so co-occurrence within that cohort was assessed over all 120 or so repertoires. A total of roughly 160 TCR beta chains were listed by the study as associated with cytomegalovirus. Subsequent analysis determined that TCRs grouped into clusters in the first cohort also showed a tendency toward co-occurrence across the roughly 130 validation repertoires, and 94% of cluster scores exceeded 0. While some public TCRs were present in many individuals, most TCR sequences turned up only very rarely across donors. According to the authors, the approach could potentially be generalized to other disease states and immunological phenotypes.

Libraries were constructed by the immunoSEQ multiplex PCR assay. In the source study's methods: A statistical classification framework was built for diagnosing cytomegalovirus status from the catalog of TCR beta chain sequences. As stored in TCRdb, this immuneACCESS dataset retains in-frame rearrangements with V and J assigned. A fraction of the clones does not appear; measured against another copy, unresolved V genes explain less than half of the discrepancy, and the remainder lacks a known reason. V and J calls and clone size are as listed in that table; D and trimming were resolved from the DNA. The sample data list tens of thousands of clones, and approximately 90% of these were observed just once. The top ten clones comprise around 2.1% of the sample. Donors formed part of the validation cohort, which comprised some 120 subjects and was distinct from the first cohort of 666 subjects. As encoded in the germline V gene (reference sequence), CDR1 is MNHEY while CDR2 is SMNVEV. The CDR3 runs 16 residues from the cysteine to the phenylalanine. Left in the record is the CDR3 DNA by itself, 48 bases read in frame from the first base. The junction carries 17 bases between V and J, which are trimmed by 3 bases and 5 bases respectively.

Sequenced input: PBMCs. The receptor comes from a man aged 25 to 40 in good health and CMV-seronegative. The sequence links TRBV27 to TRBJ2-1, and perhaps TRBD2 as D gene, on 6 matching bases. The CDR3 region reads CASSFLGGRWDNEQFF. The sequenced DNA: TGTGCCAGCAGTTTCCTTGGGGGGAGATGGGACAATGAGCAGTTCTTC.